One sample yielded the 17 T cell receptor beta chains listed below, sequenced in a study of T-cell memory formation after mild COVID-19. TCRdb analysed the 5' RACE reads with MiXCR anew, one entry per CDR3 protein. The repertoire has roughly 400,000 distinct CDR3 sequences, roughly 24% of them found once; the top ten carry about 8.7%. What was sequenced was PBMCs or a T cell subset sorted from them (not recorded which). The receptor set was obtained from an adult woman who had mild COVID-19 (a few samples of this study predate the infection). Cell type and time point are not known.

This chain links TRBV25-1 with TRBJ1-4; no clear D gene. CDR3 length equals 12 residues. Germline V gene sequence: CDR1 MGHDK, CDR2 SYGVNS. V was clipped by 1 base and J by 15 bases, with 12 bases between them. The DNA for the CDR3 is TGTGCCAGCAGTGAATCCCCATCATGGATGTTTTTT. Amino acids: CASSESPSWMFF.

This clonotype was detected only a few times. This chain's CDR3 is CASTTGRGNIQYF. CDR3 DNA: TGTGCCAGCACGACAGGGAGGGGAAACATTCAGTACTTC. This chain uses TRBV12-3 or TRBV12-4 with TRBJ2-4; D is possibly TRBD1 or TRBD2 (7 bases each). This CDR3 comprises 13 residues. The V end was cut by 7 bases, the J end by 6 bases, with 13 bases between.

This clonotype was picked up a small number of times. CDR3 sequence (DNA): TGTGCCAGCAGTCAAACAGCGATTAGCACAGATACGCAGTATTTT. It yields the protein CASSQTAISTDTQYF. The rearrangement links TRBV6-6 to TRBJ2-3, with D unresolved. Germline V lookup: CDR1 MNHNY, CDR2 SVGAGI (reference sequence). This CDR3 comprises 15 residues. The V gene lost 5 bases and the J gene lost 0 bases, with 12 bases spanning the gap.

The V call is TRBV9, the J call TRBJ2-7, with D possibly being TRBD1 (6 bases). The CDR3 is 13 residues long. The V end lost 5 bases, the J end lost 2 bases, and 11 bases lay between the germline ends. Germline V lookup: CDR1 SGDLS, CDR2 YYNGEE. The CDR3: CASSDRDTYEQYF. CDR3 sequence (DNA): TGTGCCAGCAGTGATAGGGACACCTACGAGCAGTACTTC.

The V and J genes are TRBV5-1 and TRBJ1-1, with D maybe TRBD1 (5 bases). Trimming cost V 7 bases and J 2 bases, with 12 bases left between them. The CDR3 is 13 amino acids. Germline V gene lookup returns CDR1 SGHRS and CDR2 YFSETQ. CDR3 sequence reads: CASGPWDNTEAFF. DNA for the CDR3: TGCGCCAGCGGCCCATGGGACAACACTGAAGCTTTCTTT.

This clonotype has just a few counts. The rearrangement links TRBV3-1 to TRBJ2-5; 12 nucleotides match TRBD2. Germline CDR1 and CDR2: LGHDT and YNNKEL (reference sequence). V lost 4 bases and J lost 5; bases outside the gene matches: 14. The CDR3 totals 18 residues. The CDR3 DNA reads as TGTGCCAGCAGCCGAGGACTAGCGGGATCCAGGAGGGGGGAGACCCAGTACTTC. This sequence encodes CASSRGLAGSRRGETQYF.

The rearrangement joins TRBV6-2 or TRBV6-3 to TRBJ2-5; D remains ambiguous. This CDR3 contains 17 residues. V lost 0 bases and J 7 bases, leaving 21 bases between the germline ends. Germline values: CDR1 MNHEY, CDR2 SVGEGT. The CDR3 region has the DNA TGTGCCAGCAGTTACTCTTGGAGTAGCACAAGAGTTGGGACCCAGTACTTC. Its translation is CASSYSWSSTRVGTQYF.

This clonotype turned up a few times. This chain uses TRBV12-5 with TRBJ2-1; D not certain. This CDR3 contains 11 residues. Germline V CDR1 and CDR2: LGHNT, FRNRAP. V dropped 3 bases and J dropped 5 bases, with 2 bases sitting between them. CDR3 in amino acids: CASGLHNEQFF. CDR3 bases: TGTGCTAGTGGTTTACACAATGAGCAGTTCTTC.

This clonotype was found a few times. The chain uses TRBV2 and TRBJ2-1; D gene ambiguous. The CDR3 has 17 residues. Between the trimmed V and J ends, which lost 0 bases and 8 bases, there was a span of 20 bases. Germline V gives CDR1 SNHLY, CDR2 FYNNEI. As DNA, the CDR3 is TGTGCCAGCAGTGAAGCGACCCTACGCCTGCGGTCGGATGAGCAGTTCTTC. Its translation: CASSEATLRLRSDEQFF.

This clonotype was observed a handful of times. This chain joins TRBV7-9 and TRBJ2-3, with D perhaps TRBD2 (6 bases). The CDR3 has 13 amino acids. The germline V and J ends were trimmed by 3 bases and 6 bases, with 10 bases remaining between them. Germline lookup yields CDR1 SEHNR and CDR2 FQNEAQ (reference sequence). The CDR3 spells CASSFGGSDTQYF. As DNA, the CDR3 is TGTGCCAGCAGCTTCGGGGGTTCGGATACGCAGTATTTT.

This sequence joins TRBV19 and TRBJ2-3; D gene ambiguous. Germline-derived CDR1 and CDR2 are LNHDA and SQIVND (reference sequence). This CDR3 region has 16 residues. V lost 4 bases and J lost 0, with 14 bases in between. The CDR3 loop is CASSRDPRLSTDTQYF. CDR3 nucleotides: TGTGCCAGTAGTAGAGACCCCAGGTTGAGCACAGATACGCAGTATTTT.

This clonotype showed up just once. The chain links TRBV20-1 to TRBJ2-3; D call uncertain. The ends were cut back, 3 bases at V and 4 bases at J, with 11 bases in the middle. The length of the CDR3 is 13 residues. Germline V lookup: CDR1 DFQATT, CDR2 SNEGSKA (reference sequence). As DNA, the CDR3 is TGCAGTGCTAGTGTCTGGGCCTCAGATACGCAGTATTTT. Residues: CSASVWASDTQYF.

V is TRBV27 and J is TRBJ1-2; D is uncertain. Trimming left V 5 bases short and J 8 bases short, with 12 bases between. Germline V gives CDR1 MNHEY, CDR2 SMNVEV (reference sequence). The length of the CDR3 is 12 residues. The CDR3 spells CASSLDGHGYTF. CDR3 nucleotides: TGTGCCAGCAGTCTAGATGGGCACGGCTACACCTTC.

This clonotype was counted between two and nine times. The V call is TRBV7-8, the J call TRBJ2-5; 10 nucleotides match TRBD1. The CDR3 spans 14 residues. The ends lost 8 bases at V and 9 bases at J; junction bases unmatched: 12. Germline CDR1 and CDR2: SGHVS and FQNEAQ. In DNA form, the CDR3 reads TGTGCCAGCTCGACAGGGGGCGGGTTTGAGGCCCAGTACTTC. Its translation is CASSTGGGFEAQYF.

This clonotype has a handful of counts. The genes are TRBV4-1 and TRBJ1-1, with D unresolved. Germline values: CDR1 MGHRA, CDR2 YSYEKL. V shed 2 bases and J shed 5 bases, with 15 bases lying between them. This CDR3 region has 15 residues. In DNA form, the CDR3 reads TGCGCCAGCAGCCAAACCCGACTCCAGACGACTGAAGCTTTCTTT. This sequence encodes CASSQTRLQTTEAFF.

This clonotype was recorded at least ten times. CDR3 region: CASSLGLAGGPGNEQFF. CDR3 sequence (DNA): TGTGCCAGCAGCTTGGGACTAGCGGGAGGGCCGGGTAATGAGCAGTTCTTC. The gene calls are TRBV11-3 and TRBJ2-1, with 16 bases matching TRBD2. The CDR3 loop spans 17 amino acids. V lost 3 bases, J lost 7 bases, and 6 bases stayed unmatched. Germline CDR1 is SGHNT and CDR2 is YENEEA.

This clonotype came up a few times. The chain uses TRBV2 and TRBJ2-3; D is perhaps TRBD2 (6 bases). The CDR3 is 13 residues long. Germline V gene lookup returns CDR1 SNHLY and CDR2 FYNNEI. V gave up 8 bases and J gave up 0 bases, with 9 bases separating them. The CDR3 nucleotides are TGTGCCAGCGAAGGGAGGAGCACAGATACGCAGTATTTT. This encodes CASEGRSTDTQYF.